This passage covers 21 T cell receptor beta chains from one sample sequenced in a study of T cell responses to AZD1222 COVID-19 vaccine. Profiled with immunoSEQ multiplex PCR; TCRdb holds only in-frame clones, not every one. The sample contains 120,000 or so clones, over 75% of which appear only once. The sample in question was peripheral blood, obtained on day 0 of AZD1222 vaccination. The receptor source for this set is an adult in good health.

This clone was recorded a few times. The junction does not match germline at one end; this may be a read error. This chain links TRBV7-2 with TRBJ2-3; 11 nucleotides align to TRBD2. Germline V gives CDR1 SGHTA, CDR2 FQGNSA. The CDR3 contains 15 residues. The CDR3 loop is CASSLAGGPRDTQYF. The CDR3 DNA reads as TGTGCCAGCAGTTTAGCGGGGGGGCCTAGAGATACGCAGTATTTT.

The chain joins TRBV5-1 to TRBJ2-2, with 7 positions matching TRBD1. This CDR3 comprises 13 residues. J gave up 6 bases and V 3 bases, and 2 bases lay outside the gene matches. Germline CDR1 SGHRS, CDR2 YFSETQ. The CDR3 DNA reads TGCGCCAGCAGCTCAACAGGGGCCGGGGAGCTGTTTTTT. This sequence encodes CASSSTGAGELFF.

The chain couples TRBV7-9 to TRBJ1-1; D uncertain. The germline gives CDR1 SEHNR, CDR2 FQNEAQ (reference sequence). CDR3 length equals 12 residues. V was cut by 1 base and J by 7 bases, with 7 bases left in between. Here the CDR3 reads CASSLGGVEAFF. CDR3 nucleotide sequence: TGTGCCAGCAGCTTAGGCGGAGTTGAAGCTTTCTTT.

The V gene is TRBV4-3, the J gene TRBJ2-3; unclear D gene. Germline assignment: CDR1 LGHNA and CDR2 YSLEER. The CDR3 extends over 14 amino acids. Between the trimmed V and J ends, which lost 3 bases and 4 bases, there was a span of 11 bases. CDR3 sequence (DNA): TGCGCCAGCAGCCAGTCCCGTGGGGCAGATACGCAGTATTTT. Translation: CASSQSRGADTQYF.

This chain connects TRBV9 to TRBJ2-7; 9 bases align to TRBD1. The CDR3 runs 15 residues. The germline V gene encodes CDR1 SGDLS and CDR2 YYNGEE. The J segment lost 2 bases and the V segment lost 6 bases, leaving 9 bases of the junction unmatched. The CDR3 sequence: CASTPAGTGPYEQYF. The CDR3 coding sequence is TGTGCCAGCACCCCTGCCGGGACAGGGCCCTACGAGCAGTACTTC.

The chain joins TRBV11-3 to TRBJ2-5, with no clear D. Germline CDR1 SGHNT, CDR2 YENEEA. The CDR3 extends over 16 amino acids. V was cut by 0 bases and J by 0 bases, with 11 bases left in between. The CDR3 nucleotides read TGTGCCAGCAGCTTAGAATCTGTGGCGTACCAAGAGACCCAGTACTTC. Its protein is CASSLESVAYQETQYF.

V gene TRBV10-3 combines with J gene TRBJ1-6, with 10 bases that match TRBD1. The CDR3 contains 16 residues. Germline V gene sequence: CDR1 ENHRY, CDR2 SYGVKD. J was trimmed by 6 bases and V by 6 bases; bases with no gene match: 8. The CDR3 sequence is CAIRTGTGAINSPLHF. The CDR3 nucleotides are TGTGCCATCAGGACCGGGACAGGGGCAATTAATTCACCCCTCCACTTT.

The chain links TRBV30 to TRBJ2-3; unclear D gene. The germline V gene encodes CDR1 GTSNPN and CDR2 SVGIG (reference sequence). With 4 bases removed from V and 2 bases from J, the gap between germline ends came to 7 bases. The CDR3 consists of 12 residues. Here the CDR3 DNA reads TGTGCCTGGAAGCCCATCACAGATACGCAGTATTTT. It specifies CAWKPITDTQYF.

The chain combines TRBV5-4 with TRBJ1-3; D is ambiguous. The CDR3 is made up of 15 amino acids. CDR1 SGHNT and CDR2 YYREEE come from the germline V gene (reference sequence). V lost 0 bases, J lost 0 bases, and 7 bases lay in between. The CDR3 spells CASSLVGSSGNTIYF. The CDR3, as DNA: TGTGCCAGCAGCTTGGTGGGGAGCTCTGGAAACACCATATATTTT.

This chain uses TRBV7-9 with TRBJ1-5; possible D gene TRBD1, 6 bases. The CDR3 is made up of 14 amino acids. The ends were cut back, 3 bases at V and 6 bases at J, with 12 bases in the middle. The germline gives CDR1 SEHNR, CDR2 FQNEAQ (reference sequence). CDR3 loop: CASSFGTQSQPQHF. CDR3 coding DNA: TGTGCCAGCAGCTTTGGGACACAAAGTCAGCCCCAGCATTTT. Full variable domain (rest looked up from reference TRBV7-9 and TRBJ1-5): DTGVSQNPRHKITKRGQNVTFRCDPISEHNRLYWYRQTLGQGPEFLTYFQNEAQLEKSRLLSDRFSAERPKGSFSTLEIQRTEQGDSAMYLCASSFGTQSQPQHFGDGTRLSIL.

The rearrangement joins TRBV30 to TRBJ1-5; D unclear. This CDR3 is built from 16 residues. Germline V CDR1 and CDR2: GTSNPN, SVGIG (reference sequence). Trimming cost V 5 bases and J 2 bases, with 19 bases left between them. The CDR3 spells CAWGENEERGNQPQHF. Here the CDR3 DNA reads TGTGCCTGGGGCGAAAATGAGGAACGGGGCAATCAGCCCCAGCATTTT. Combining the CDR3 with reference TRBV30 and TRBJ1-5 gives the whole variable domain SQTIHQWPATLVQPVGSPLSLECTVEGTSNPNLYWYRQAAGRGLQLLFYSVGIGQISSEVPQNLSASRPQDRQFILSSKKLLLSDSGFYLCAWGENEERGNQPQHFGDGTRLSIL.

The chain employs TRBV5-4 and TRBJ1-2, with 7 nucleotides matching TRBD1. CDR1 and CDR2 from the germline V gene are SGHNT and YYREEE (reference sequence). The J segment lost 2 bases and the V segment lost 4 bases, leaving 2 bases of the junction unmatched. The length of the CDR3 is 13 residues. DNA of the CDR3: TGTGCCAGCAGCCTAGGGGGCAACTATGGCTACACCTTC. Its translation: CASSLGGNYGYTF.

The genes are TRBV5-1 and TRBJ1-6, with D hard to call. Germline-derived CDR1 and CDR2 are SGHRS and YFSETQ. V was shortened by 1 base and J by 6 bases, with 11 bases between the two germline ends. The CDR3 contains 15 residues. The CDR3 is CASSLYPAANSPLHF. CDR3 coding DNA: TGCGCCAGCAGCTTGTACCCGGCGGCTAATTCACCCCTCCACTTT.

The chain carries TRBV27 and TRBJ1-6, with D possibly matching TRBD1 (5 bases). CDR3 size: 15 residues. Germline CDR1 and CDR2: MNHEY and SMNVEV (reference sequence). V lost 5 bases, J lost 8 bases, and 16 bases lay in between. CDR3 loop: CASSPTPKGDSPLHF. The DNA for the CDR3 is TGTGCCAGCAGTCCAACCCCCAAAGGGGATTCACCCCTCCACTTT.

The rearrangement links TRBV29-1 to TRBJ2-1; 9 nucleotides agree with TRBD1. Germline V gives CDR1 SQVTM, CDR2 ANQGSEA. The CDR3 totals 13 residues. The V and J ends lost 7 bases and 4 bases, in that order; junction bases with no gene match: 5. In nucleotides, the CDR3 is TGCAGCGCCCGGGACAGGGAATACAATGAGCAGTTCTTC. Residues: CSARDREYNEQFF.

This clone appeared once. This chain uses TRBV30 with TRBJ1-3; the match to TRBD1 covers 8 bases. The CDR3 has 15 residues. J lost 3 bases, V lost 5 bases, and 9 bases had no gene match. Germline V CDR1 and CDR2: GTSNPN, SVGIG (reference sequence). CDR3 amino acids: CAWSRDRGIGNTIYF. The CDR3 DNA sequence: TGTGCCTGGTCCAGAGACAGGGGAATTGGAAACACCATATATTTT.

The chain combines TRBV9 with TRBJ1-5; no definite D call. The germline V gene encodes CDR1 SGDLS and CDR2 YYNGEE. This CDR3 spans 15 amino acids. V was clipped by 0 bases and J by 4 bases, with 11 bases between them. As DNA, the CDR3 is TGTGCCAGCAGCGTAGGAACTGGCCAAAATCAGCCCCAGCATTTT. Its protein is CASSVGTGQNQPQHF.

This chain connects TRBV7-2 to TRBJ1-2; 9 positions agree with TRBD1. J was trimmed by 5 bases and V by 5 bases; bases with no gene match: 6. The CDR3 is 14 amino acids. Germline V gene data show CDR1 as SGHTA and CDR2 as FQGNSA. CDR3 amino acids: CASSPGQGKYGYTF. DNA of the CDR3: TGTGCCAGCAGCCCAGGACAGGGGAAGTATGGCTACACCTTC.

This clone was detected only once. V and J are TRBV7-9 and TRBJ2-5; TRBD2 matches 10 bases. The length of the CDR3 is 15 residues. CDR1 and CDR2 (germline): SEHNR, FQNEAQ (reference sequence). J lost 4 bases, V lost 8 bases, and 10 bases had no gene match. The CDR3 DNA reads TGTGCCAGCGTAGCGGTAGCGGGAGGAGGAGAGACCCAGTACTTC. Residues: CASVAVAGGGETQYF.

The CDR3 sequence is CASSPPAGLTEAFF. The CDR3 nucleotides are TGTGCCAGCTCACCACCCGCGGGTCTCACTGAAGCTTTCTTT. The rearrangement links TRBV18 to TRBJ1-1; D remains unclear. From germline, CDR1 is KGHSH and CDR2 LQKENI. The CDR3 has 14 amino acids. V was pared by 0 bases and J by 4 bases, with 9 bases between.

The J gene is TRBJ2-7, the V gene TRBV19, with 7 bases fitting TRBD1. With V trimmed by 7 bases and J by 3 bases, 12 bases remained unmatched. This CDR3 region has 15 residues. Germline CDR1 LNHDA, CDR2 SQIVND (reference sequence). The CDR3 coding sequence is TGTGCCAGTACTACTCGTAGACAGGGACGCTACGAGCAGTACTTC. This codes for CASTTRRQGRYEQYF.